This TCR beta chain was recorded in a study of cytotoxic CD8 clonotypes in ibrutinib-treated CLL. Study in general: Investigators reported 25 or so partial and 2 complete responses; after median about 74 months, roughly 15 patients remained remitted and 12 progressed. The study's findings and limits: Measured clonality at baseline was greater than in age-matched healthy donors and tracked with circulating CD8+ T-cell counts.

Deep sequencing aimed at 1 in 200,000 to 1 in 1 million T cells' resolution. Profiling relied on immunoSEQ multiplex PCR, and the TCRdb table lists in-frame clones only, not all of them. The sample records more than 300,000 clones, 70% to 80% being singletons. As input for TCR beta libraries, about 2.2 micrograms of genomic DNA came from cryopreserved PBMCs. The CDR3 has 14 amino acids. With 0 bases removed from V and 7 bases from J, the gap between germline ends came to 12 bases. Germline V gene sequence: CDR1 SEHNR, CDR2 FQNEAQ (reference sequence). A remark on this clone: No antigen is known for it.

The source was PBMCs, collected before ibrutinib treatment. The rearrangement joins TRBV7-9 to TRBJ1-2, with D uncertain. This receptor was identified in a human donor with chronic lymphocytic leukemia. CDR3 in amino acids: CASSLAWPGSGYTF. CDR3 in DNA: TGTGCCAGCAGCTTAGCTTGGCCGGGGTCTGGCTACACCTTC. Based on the CDR3 plus reference TRBV7-9 and TRBJ1-2, the full variable domain is DTGVSQNPRHKITKRGQNVTFRCDPISEHNRLYWYRQTLGQGPEFLTYFQNEAQLEKSRLLSDRFSAERPKGSFSTLEIQRTEQGDSAMYLCASSLAWPGSGYTFGSGTRLTVV.